The next 15 T cell receptor beta chains were all read from a single sample in a study of blood T cell repertoires in COVID-19. Assay used: immunoSEQ multiplex PCR; TCRdb lists only in-frame clones, some missing. The data show a few hundred thousand clones, approximately 81% seen once. The sequencing input was peripheral blood. The receptors originated from a woman between 18 and 29 years old with acute or convalescent COVID-19.

The rearrangement links TRBV7-9 to TRBJ2-1; TRBD2 matches 15 bases. The CDR3 runs to 19 residues. The V gene's germline CDR1 is SEHNR and CDR2 FQNEAQ (reference sequence). With 6 bases clipped from V and 2 bases from J, the junction kept 11 bases outside the gene matches. CDR3 sequence: CASSQPGTSGGSPYNEQFF. In DNA, the CDR3 is TGTGCCAGCAGTCAACCCGGGACTAGCGGGGGGTCCCCCTACAATGAGCAGTTCTTC. The whole variable domain, remainder taken from reference TRBV7-9 and TRBJ2-1, is DTGVSQNPRHKITKRGQNVTFRCDPISEHNRLYWYRQTLGQGPEFLTYFQNEAQLEKSRLLSDRFSAERPKGSFSTLEIQRTEQGDSAMYLCASSQPGTSGGSPYNEQFFGPGTRLTVL.

For this clone: This sample includes further DNA sequences coding for the same CDR3. The chain couples TRBV27 to TRBJ2-7; 7 bases match TRBD1. Germline V gene sequence: CDR1 MNHEY, CDR2 SMNVEV (reference sequence). J was trimmed by 3 bases and V by 6 bases; bases with no gene match: 5. This CDR3 comprises 13 residues. The CDR3: CASRRDSFYEQYF. The CDR3 DNA reads as TGTGCCAGCAGACGGGACAGCTTCTACGAGCAGTACTTC.

V gene TRBV28 combines with J gene TRBJ2-7; the match to TRBD2 covers 7 bases. V was pared by 4 bases and J by 5 bases, with 11 bases of the junction left unmatched. Germline V gene sequence: CDR1 MDHEN, CDR2 SYDVKM. The CDR3 loop spans 15 amino acids. DNA of the CDR3: TGTGCCAGCAGTTCAATAGCGGGCTTCGTCGACGAGCAGTACTTC. The encoded protein is CASSSIAGFVDEQYF.

The rearrangement joins TRBV7-9 to TRBJ1-1, with D possibly being TRBD1 (6 bases). Germline V gene data show CDR1 as SEHNR and CDR2 as FQNEAQ (reference sequence). V was clipped by 5 bases and J by 2 bases, with 12 bases between them. The CDR3 covers 14 residues. The CDR3 loop is CASSPRTDNTEAFF. The CDR3 bases are TGTGCCAGCAGCCCTCGGACAGATAACACTGAAGCTTTCTTT.

This clone was seen a few times. The chain carries TRBV4-1 and TRBJ1-2; TRBD1 matches at 11 bases. V was clipped by 4 bases and J by 8 bases; unmatched bases: 18. This CDR3 spans 18 amino acids. Looked up from germline, CDR1 is MGHRA and CDR2 is YSYEKL. CDR3 protein: CASSPHSGTGGKLGGYTF. CDR3 in DNA: TGCGCCAGCAGCCCACATAGCGGGACAGGGGGAAAGTTAGGAGGCTACACCTTC.

This chain joins TRBV18 and TRBJ1-1; D gene unclear. With 9 bases removed from V and 4 bases from J, the gap between germline ends came to 15 bases. CDR3 length: 13 residues. Germline CDR1 KGHSH, CDR2 LQKENI. The CDR3 DNA sequence: TGTGCCAGTGGTGAAGGTACGGGCACTGAAGCTTTCTTT. It codes for CASGEGTGTEAFF.

This clone was counted once. The V call is TRBV24-1, the J call TRBJ2-1, with D unclear. The CDR3 length is 17 residues. From germline, CDR1 is KGHDR and CDR2 SFDVKD. V was trimmed by 3 bases and J by 2 bases, leaving 16 bases between them. CDR3 protein: CATSDPGITRAYNEQFF. Here the CDR3 DNA reads TGTGCCACCAGTGATCCCGGTATCACCCGCGCCTACAATGAGCAGTTCTTC.

J is TRBJ1-6 and V is TRBV27; D unclear. Trimming removed 3 bases at V and 5 bases at J, with 8 bases between. Germline CDR1 is MNHEY and CDR2 is SMNVEV (reference sequence). The CDR3 extends over 14 amino acids. The CDR3 DNA sequence: TGTGCCAGCAGTTTCTCCCAGAATAATTCACCCCTCCACTTT. Translation gives CASSFSQNNSPLHF.

V is TRBV28 and J is TRBJ2-7; TRBD1 aligns across 8 bases. CDR3 size: 14 residues. Germline V gene data show CDR1 as MDHEN and CDR2 as SYDVKM. The V and J ends lost 4 bases and 0 bases, in that order; junction bases with no gene match: 2. The CDR3 DNA is TGTGCCAGCAGTTGGGACAGGACCTCCTACGAGCAGTACTTC. Encoded protein: CASSWDRTSYEQYF.

This clone appeared once. The CDR3 coding sequence is TGTGCCATCAGTGCGACAGGAAACTATGGCTACACCTTC. Translating it yields CAISATGNYGYTF. The rearrangement links TRBV10-3 to TRBJ1-2; a possible D gene is TRBD1 (6 bases). This CDR3 is built from 13 residues. V lost 4 bases and J lost 2, with 8 bases in between. The V gene's germline CDR1 is ENHRY and CDR2 SYGVKD.

J is TRBJ2-2 and V is TRBV5-4, with D uncertain. The V end lost 4 bases, the J end lost 3 bases, and 4 bases lay between the germline ends. This CDR3 comprises 12 residues. From germline, CDR1 is SGHNT and CDR2 YYREEE (reference sequence). CDR3 sequence: CASSIYTGELFF. The DNA of the CDR3 is TGTGCCAGCAGCATCTACACCGGGGAGCTGTTTTTT.

In its sample, this clone was seen a few times. This chain joins TRBV24-1 and TRBJ2-7; 8 bases are shared with TRBD1. With V trimmed by 2 bases and J by 3 bases, 17 bases remained unmatched. The length of the CDR3 is 19 residues. Per germline, CDR1 KGHDR and CDR2 SFDVKD. CDR3 DNA sequence: TGTGCCACCAGTGATTCGCGAACCCTGACAGGGGAACTGTTCTACGAGCAGTACTTC. Translation: CATSDSRTLTGELFYEQYF.

This clone was seen more than once but under ten times. The V call is TRBV19, the J call TRBJ1-3; tentatively, D is TRBD1 (6 bases). Germline CDR1 and CDR2: LNHDA and SQIVND (reference sequence). CDR3 length: 15 amino acids. Trimming shortened V by 5 bases and J by 4 bases, and 15 bases separated the two germline ends. CDR3: CASSPRKGGGNTIYF. DNA of the CDR3: TGTGCCAGTAGTCCACGAAAAGGGGGAGGAAACACCATATATTTT.

Written as DNA, the CDR3 is TGTGCCAGCAGCCCCCCCGGGGACAAGGTATTGAGCAATCAGCCCCAGCATTTT. Translation: CASSPPGDKVLSNQPQHF. This rearrangement joins TRBV28 to TRBJ1-5; maybe TRBD1 (6 bases). From germline, CDR1 is MDHEN and CDR2 SYDVKM. Deletions cut 6 bases from V and 1 base from J, with 22 bases between. This CDR3 has 18 residues.

This clone was recorded a few times. The CDR3: CSAGPASEQYF. CDR3 nucleotides: TGCAGTGCTGGTCCAGCGTCCGAGCAGTACTTC. V gene TRBV20-1 combines with J gene TRBJ2-7; D unresolved. The ends were cut back, 5 bases at V and 6 bases at J, with 11 bases in the middle. In germline, CDR1 is DFQATT, CDR2 SNEGSKA (reference sequence). CDR3 length equals 11 residues.